Following are 11 T cell receptor beta chains from one sample sequenced in a study of tumor-infiltrating lymphocytes in localized non-small cell lung cancer (dated by TCRdb to about 2021). The library was built by means of the immunoSEQ multiplex PCR assay. The table was pulled from immuneACCESS by TCRdb, which kept in-frame rearrangements only. Such tables lose some clones; where checked, under half of the loss comes from unresolved V genes, and the rest has no known cause. This sample holds over 10,000 clones; 60% to 80% were observed only once. Jointly, the top ten make up more than 13% of the sample. The source material was uninvolved lung tissue not adjacent to the tumor. The receptor set was obtained from a human donor with non-small cell lung cancer.

This chain uses TRBV28 with TRBJ1-4; D is ambiguous. The CDR3 runs 16 residues. Germline CDR1 MDHEN, CDR2 SYDVKM. Deletions cut 4 bases from V and 2 bases from J, with 14 bases between. The CDR3 loop reads CASSSLLGKTNEKLFF. DNA of the CDR3: TGTGCCAGCAGTTCCCTCCTAGGGAAGACTAATGAAAAACTGTTTTTT.

The genes are TRBV9 and TRBJ1-1; D is ambiguous. This CDR3 contains 15 residues. V lost 2 bases and J lost 5, with 16 bases in between. CDR1 and CDR2 from the germline V gene are SGDLS and YYNGEE. Here the CDR3 DNA reads TGTGCCAGCAGCGTTCGCGATGGTCAAAGGACTGAAGCTTTCTTT. The encoded protein is CASSVRDGQRTEAFF.

The chain is built from TRBV5-1 and TRBJ1-3; D is unclear. The CDR3 covers 15 residues. Germline lookup yields CDR1 SGHRS and CDR2 YFSETQ. The V and J ends lost 0 bases and 9 bases respectively, with 16 bases between them. Here the CDR3 DNA reads TGCGCCAGCAGCTTGGCCGGAACAGACGCGGCCACCATATATTTT. Translated, it gives CASSLAGTDAATIYF.

The genes are TRBV4-3 and TRBJ2-5, with 11 bases that match TRBD1. This CDR3 is 16 amino acids long. Germline loops: CDR1 LGHNA, CDR2 YSLEER. V dropped 0 bases and J dropped 1; count of bases not matched to a gene: 1. The CDR3 spells CASSQEGTGGQETQYF. As DNA, the CDR3 is TGCGCCAGCAGCCAAGAGGGGACAGGGGGCCAAGAGACCCAGTACTTC.

The chain's CDR3 is CASSLGLPYQETQYF. CDR3 coding DNA: TGTGCCAGCAGCTTAGGACTCCCGTACCAAGAGACCCAGTACTTC. The chain couples TRBV7-9 to TRBJ2-5, with D unclear. Per germline, CDR1 SEHNR and CDR2 FQNEAQ (reference sequence). The CDR3 contains 15 residues. Trimming left V 1 base short and J 0 bases short, with 9 bases between. Full variable domain (remainder filled in from reference TRBV7-9 and TRBJ2-5): DTGVSQNPRHKITKRGQNVTFRCDPISEHNRLYWYRQTLGQGPEFLTYFQNEAQLEKSRLLSDRFSAERPKGSFSTLEIQRTEQGDSAMYLCASSLGLPYQETQYFGPGTRLLVL.

The chain uses TRBV28 and TRBJ1-5; 7 positions match TRBD1. Trimming at V came to 5 bases and at J to 7 bases, leaving 11 bases not matched to a gene. CDR1 and CDR2 from the germline V gene are MDHEN and SYDVKM. The length of the CDR3 is 15 residues. In DNA form, the CDR3 reads TGTGCCAGCAGTCTAATTGGGACAGCCGGCCAGCCCCAGCATTTT. It encodes CASSLIGTAGQPQHF.

This clone was counted once. The chain has TRBV13 and TRBJ2-7; D gene unclear. CDR3 length equals 15 residues. Germline lookup yields CDR1 PRHDT and CDR2 FYEKMQ (reference sequence). Trimming shortened V by 4 bases and J by 6 bases, and 19 bases separated the two germline ends. The CDR3 protein is CASSSYRATRGEQYF. The CDR3 DNA reads TGTGCCAGCAGCTCCTACCGGGCCACCCGCGGCGAGCAGTACTTC. Based on the CDR3 plus reference TRBV13 and TRBJ2-7, the full variable domain is AAGVIQSPRHLIKEKRETATLKCYPIPRHDTVYWYQQGPGQDPQFLISFYEKMQSDKGSIPDRFSAQQFSDYHSELNMSSLELGDSALYFCASSSYRATRGEQYFGPGTRLTVT.

V gene TRBV29-1 combines with J gene TRBJ1-4; 7 bases agree with TRBD1. Germline assignment: CDR1 SQVTM and CDR2 ANQGSEA. This CDR3 is 14 amino acids long. J gave up 9 bases and V 2 bases, and 9 bases lay outside the gene matches. CDR3 residues: CSVEKGAGSKKLFF. For the CDR3, the DNA is TGCAGCGTTGAAAAGGGGGCGGGGAGTAAAAAACTGTTTTTT.

The table lists this clone with a count of one. The chain joins TRBV6-5 to TRBJ2-7; TRBD1 might be the D (6 bases). Germline lookup yields CDR1 MNHEY and CDR2 SVGAGI. Trimming took off 8 bases at V and 2 bases at J, with 16 bases between the two ends. There are 14 residues in the CDR3. The CDR3 bases are TGTGCCAGCTCACTCGACAGGCCTCCCTACGAGCAGTACTTC. It is translated as CASSLDRPPYEQYF.

The CDR3 DNA sequence: TGTGCCAGCAGCGTAGGGTCGGAGCAGTTCTTC. Protein product: CASSVGSEQFF. The rearrangement links TRBV9 to TRBJ2-1, with unresolved D. Germline assignment: CDR1 SGDLS and CDR2 YYNGEE. The CDR3 is 11 amino acids. V was shortened by 0 bases and J by 10 bases, with 5 bases between the two germline ends.

This clone was observed a few times. The chain joins TRBV7-2 to TRBJ2-1; tentative D call: TRBD2 (6 bases). V was trimmed by 4 bases and J by 4 bases, leaving 8 bases between them. There are 13 residues in the CDR3. In germline, CDR1 is SGHTA, CDR2 FQGNSA. CDR3 protein: CASSYGRYNEQFF. In nucleotides, the CDR3 is TGTGCCAGCAGCTACGGGAGATACAATGAGCAGTTCTTC.